These 5 T cell receptor beta chains came from one sample sequenced in a study of T-cell memory formation after mild COVID-19. TCRdb reprocessed the 5' RACE reads via MiXCR and lists one record per CDR3 protein. The data contain roughly 51,000 distinct CDR3 sequences, approximately 7.6% of them seen just once; the ten biggest clones take up approximately 1.5%. The source material was PBMCs or a T cell subset sorted from them (not recorded which). These receptors all stem from a man aged 18 to 30 who had mild COVID-19 (a few samples of this study predate the infection). Cell type and time point are not known.

This clonotype appeared a few times. The genes are TRBV7-9 and TRBJ1-1, with a possible D match to TRBD1 (5 bases). The CDR3 has 15 residues. V lost 6 bases and J 2 bases, leaving 16 bases between the germline ends. In germline, CDR1 is SEHNR, CDR2 FQNEAQ (reference sequence). CDR3 DNA: TGTGCCAGCAGGACACCCGGGACGGGAAACACTGAAGCTTTCTTT. Translating gives CASRTPGTGNTEAFF.

The rearrangement links TRBV11-2 to TRBJ2-1, with 9 bases that match TRBD1. CDR1 and CDR2 from the germline V gene are SGHAT and FQNNGV. Trimming cost V 0 bases and J 10 bases; bases outside gene matches: 13. The CDR3 runs to 17 residues. Written as DNA, the CDR3 is TGTGCCAGCAGCTTAGATTTCGGAACAGGGGGCGCAGGGGAGCAGTTCTTC. Its protein product is CASSLDFGTGGAGEQFF.

This clonotype was observed a few times. The rearrangement joins TRBV5-1 to TRBJ1-4, with D uncertain. Trimming pared 7 bases from V and 6 bases from J, leaving 13 bases between. Germline CDR1 SGHRS, CDR2 YFSETQ. The CDR3 contains 13 residues. The CDR3 loop is CASHAVLDEKLFF. The CDR3 DNA is TGCGCCAGCCACGCAGTCCTTGATGAAAAACTGTTTTTT.

In this sample, this clonotype turned up once. This sequence joins TRBV12-3 or TRBV12-4 and TRBJ1-5, with a possible D match to TRBD1 (6 bases). V lost 2 bases and J lost 7, with 9 bases in between. The CDR3 covers 13 residues. The CDR3 region has the DNA TGTGCCAGCAGTTTACTGACAGGCCAGCCCCAGCATTTT. Translating gives CASSLLTGQPQHF.

The chain couples TRBV5-1 to TRBJ2-3, with TRBD2 identical over 11 bases. The CDR3 consists of 16 residues. Germline CDR1 reads SGHRS; CDR2 reads YFSETQ. Losses at the gene ends were 7 bases for V and 6 bases for J; bases not matched to a gene: 13. CDR3 protein: CASSPPGLAARDTQYF. The CDR3 region has the DNA TGCGCCAGCTCTCCACCGGGACTAGCGGCTCGGGATACGCAGTATTTT.